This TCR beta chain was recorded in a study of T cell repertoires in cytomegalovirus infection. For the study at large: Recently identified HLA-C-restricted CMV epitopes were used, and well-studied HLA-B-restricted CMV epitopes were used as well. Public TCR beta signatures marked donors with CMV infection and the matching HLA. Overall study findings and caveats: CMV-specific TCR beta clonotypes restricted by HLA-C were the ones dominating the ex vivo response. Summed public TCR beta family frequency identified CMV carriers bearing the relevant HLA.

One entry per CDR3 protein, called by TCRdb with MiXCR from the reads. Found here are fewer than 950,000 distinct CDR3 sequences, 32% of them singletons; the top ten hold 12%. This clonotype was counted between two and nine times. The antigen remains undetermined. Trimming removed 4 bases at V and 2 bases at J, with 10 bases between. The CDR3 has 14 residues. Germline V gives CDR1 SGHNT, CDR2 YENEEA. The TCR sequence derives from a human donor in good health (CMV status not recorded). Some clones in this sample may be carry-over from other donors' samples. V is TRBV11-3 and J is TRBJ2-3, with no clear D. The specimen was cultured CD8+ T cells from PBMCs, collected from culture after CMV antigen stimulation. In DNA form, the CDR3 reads TGTGCCAGCAGCTCCCGTGAGCTCACAGATACGCAGTATTTT. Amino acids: CASSSRELTDTQYF.